Given below is one TCR beta chain in context. This receptor's antigen is unknown. Within one base of it there is no much larger clone, and no base qualities were kept. These data originate in a study of blood T cell repertoires in COVID-19 (dated by TCRdb to 2018 to 2020). About the investigation overall: Collaborator samples came from the United States, Italy and Spain and covered acute and convalescent phases of COVID-19. Where available, HLA class I and class II types were obtained from metadata supplied by the sample provider rather than from assay-based typing. Samples were obtained from the ongoing ImmuneRACE study (first 160 participants) and from over a thousand subjects provided by 6 global collaborators. The repertoires were released in a freely available public database intended as a resource for research on the immune response to SARS-CoV-2. Deeply sampled blood TCRbeta repertoires from subjects exposed to, actively infected with, or recovered from COVID-19 were included in the dataset. The sample metadata nearly always contained a de-identified subject ID, COVID-19 status, age in years and sex. The material from the prospective study consisted of cDNA or gDNA derived from T cells, B-cell-depleted T cells, or PBMCs.

The CDR3, cysteine through phenylalanine, is 15 amino acids long. The retained sequence is limited to the CDR3, 45 bases, with the frame set at the first base. According to the germline V gene, CDR1 reads SGHRS and CDR2 reads YFSETQ. V gives up 0 bases and J gives up 4 bases, and the segment between their germline ends measures 11 bases. What the study reported, not specific to this receptor: The amount of clinical and demographic metadata varied by source and participant and was provided uncurated.

At one collaborating source in Seattle, patients were enrolled during active infection and were followed longitudinally through the course of disease. Each collaborating institution followed its own protocols to collect whole blood in K2EDTA tubes. For TCRbeta analysis, collaborators shipped samples in one of three forms: frozen whole blood, isolated PBMCs, or DNA extracted from either of those sample types. The immunoSEQ Assay, a bias-controlled multiplex PCR, was used to amplify TCRbeta CDR3 regions from genomic DNA. The study's processing was this. Nucleated cell counts per sample were estimated from amplification of reference gene primers within the assay. To quantify the absolute abundance of each unique TCRbeta CDR3 rearrangement, sequence reads were collapsed and filtered. For each sample, productive Simpson clonality was calculated as the square root of Simpson's diversity index over productive rearrangements. Held by TCRdb, this immuneACCESS table contains in-frame sequences only and omits some clones. Under half of the omission traces to an unresolved V gene where checked; the cause of the rest is unknown. V, J and clone size are those of that table, while D and trimming were read from the DNA. Here the sample has under 85,000 clones; 70% to 90% occur a single time. The top ten constitute approximately 16% of the sample.

Sequenced material: peripheral blood. The rearranged chain carries TRBV5-1 and TRBJ2-1; the D gene is possibly TRBD2, with 5 bases matching. This TCR came from a man in his forties with COVID-19, enrolled during active disease. The DNA reads TGCGCCAGCAGCTTGGTGGAATCGGGGTACAATGAGCAGTTCTTC. This gives the protein CASSLVESGYNEQFF.